This is a list of T cell receptor beta chains from one sample in a study of T cells in Graves' hyperthyroidism and ophthalmopathy. Using its own MiXCR run on the multiplex PCR reads, TCRdb lists one record per CDR3 protein. The data hold 450,000 to 600,000 distinct CDR3 sequences, with approximately 14% observed a single time. Material for sequencing was blood. Receptors were obtained from a middle-aged woman with Graves' hyperthyroidism. CDR3s include the opening cysteine and the closing phenylalanine or tryptophan. D genes are given only for firm matches. Clone size is given for some rows only: seen once, a few or many times, or a class if the clone is expanded.

abundance: many; j_gene: TRBJ2-1; len: 13; d_gene: TRBD1; v_gene: TRBV12-5; CDR3nt: TGTGCTAGTGGACCGAGGACAGGGGGTGAGCAGTTCTTC; CDR3aa: CASGPRTGGEQFF
abundance: many; j_gene: TRBJ2-7; len: 14; d_gene: TRBD2; v_gene: TRBV20-1; CDR3nt: TGCAGTGGTACCTGGGGGAGGGCTCCCTACGAGCAGTACTTC; CDR3aa: CSGTWGRAPYEQYF
abundance: few; j_gene: TRBJ2-3; len: 14; d_gene: NA; v_gene: TRBV5-1; CDR3nt: TGCGCCAGCAGCTTGGAACGGGAATTAAATACGCAGTATTTT; CDR3aa: CASSLERELNTQYF
abundance: many; j_gene: TRBJ2-5; len: 18; d_gene: TRBD1; v_gene: TRBV6-1; CDR3nt: TGTGCCAGCAGTGACCGTATACTGGGGACAGGGGGCATAGGGACCCAGTACTTC; CDR3aa: CASSDRILGTGGIGTQYF
abundance: many; j_gene: TRBJ1-1; len: 15; d_gene: NA; v_gene: TRBV5-1; CDR3nt: TGCGCCAGCAGCTTGGATCGACAACCGAACACTGAAGCTTTCTTT; CDR3aa: CASSLDRQPNTEAFF
abundance: many; j_gene: TRBJ1-2; len: 16; d_gene: TRBD1; v_gene: TRBV25-1; CDR3nt: TGTGCCAGCAGTGAATTTGGACAGGGTAGTTTCTATGGCTACACCTTC; CDR3aa: CASSEFGQGSFYGYTF
abundance: few; j_gene: TRBJ2-2; len: 14; d_gene: NA; v_gene: TRBV5-6; CDR3nt: TGTGCCAGCAGCGGGAACCCATTAACCGGGGAGCTGTTTTTT; CDR3aa: CASSGNPLTGELFF
abundance: many; j_gene: TRBJ1-5; len: 13; d_gene: NA; v_gene: TRBV3-1; CDR3nt: TGTGCCAGCAGCCAAGGTCACAGAAGCGGACGGCATTTT; CDR3aa: CASSQGHRSGRHF
abundance: many; j_gene: TRBJ2-3; len: 13; d_gene: NA; v_gene: TRBV7-8; CDR3nt: TGTGCCAGCAGCTTTTATAGTGAGGATACGCAGTATTTT; CDR3aa: CASSFYSEDTQYF
abundance: many; j_gene: TRBJ2-7; len: 15; d_gene: TRBD2; v_gene: TRBV7-9; CDR3nt: TGTGCCAGCAGCTTAAACCTAGCGGGAGTCCACGAGCAGTACTTC; CDR3aa: CASSLNLAGVHEQYF
abundance: many; j_gene: TRBJ2-1; len: 11; d_gene: TRBD2; v_gene: TRBV11-1; CDR3nt: TGTGCCACCGGGGGGACGGGATCGCAGTTCTTC; CDR3aa: CATGGTGSQFF
abundance: many; j_gene: TRBJ2-7; len: 15; d_gene: NA; v_gene: TRBV2; CDR3nt: TGTGCCAGCGCTTCGGGACTTGGACGATTTGAGGAGCAGTACTTC; CDR3aa: CASASGLGRFEEQYF
abundance: few; j_gene: TRBJ2-7; len: 22; d_gene: TRBD1; v_gene: TRBV5-6; CDR3nt: TGTGCCAGCAGCCGACCCCTCTCCCCTCTCCCCTACCGGGACAGAAGGACGTACGAGCAGTACTTC; CDR3aa: CASSRPLSPLPYRDRRTYEQYF
abundance: NA; j_gene: TRBJ2-7; len: 18; d_gene: TRBD1; v_gene: TRBV5-1; CDR3nt: TGCGCCAGCAGCTTAATACCCCAAATACAGGGGGTCCCCTACGAGCAGTACTTC; CDR3aa: CASSLIPQIQGVPYEQYF
abundance: many; j_gene: TRBJ1-5; len: 13; d_gene: NA; v_gene: TRBV12-3/TRBV12-4; CDR3nt: TGTGCCAGCACCCAGGGGAGCAATCAGCCCCAGCATTTT; CDR3aa: CASTQGSNQPQHF
abundance: many; j_gene: TRBJ2-7; len: 12; d_gene: TRBD1; v_gene: TRBV29-1; CDR3nt: TGCAGCGTTTGGAGAGACAGGGGCGAGCAGTACTTC; CDR3aa: CSVWRDRGEQYF
abundance: NA; j_gene: TRBJ2-3; len: 14; d_gene: NA; v_gene: TRBV6-1; CDR3nt: TGTGCCAGCAGTGCTAGCTGGGGGAGGGATACGCAGTATTTT; CDR3aa: CASSASWGRDTQYF
abundance: NA; j_gene: TRBJ2-3; len: 12; d_gene: NA; v_gene: TRBV27; CDR3nt: TGTGCCAGCAGTAGGGGTCAAGATACGCAGTATTTT; CDR3aa: CASSRGQDTQYF
abundance: many; j_gene: TRBJ2-7; len: 15; d_gene: NA; v_gene: TRBV20-1; CDR3nt: TGCAGTGCTAGGAGTGGGGCGGGAATTGTCTACGAGCAGTACTTC; CDR3aa: CSARSGAGIVYEQYF
abundance: few; j_gene: TRBJ2-3; len: 14; d_gene: TRBD1; v_gene: TRBV27; CDR3nt: TGTGCCAGCACCTGGACAGGGGGCACAGATACGCAGTATTTT; CDR3aa: CASTWTGGTDTQYF
abundance: few; j_gene: TRBJ1-2; len: 14; d_gene: NA; v_gene: TRBV6-5; CDR3nt: TGTGCCAGCAGCTCTCGGAGCAGCGGGGATGGCTACACCTTC; CDR3aa: CASSSRSSGDGYTF
abundance: NA; j_gene: TRBJ1-5; len: 16; d_gene: NA; v_gene: TRBV19; CDR3nt: TGTGCCAGTAGTATAGGACAGACAAGGTATGATCAGCCCCAGCATTTT; CDR3aa: CASSIGQTRYDQPQHF
abundance: many; j_gene: TRBJ2-1; len: 15; d_gene: TRBD2; v_gene: TRBV5-4; CDR3nt: TGTGCCAGCAGCTTGTCTAGCGGGAGCCACAATGAGCAGTTCTTC; CDR3aa: CASSLSSGSHNEQFF
abundance: NA; j_gene: TRBJ1-6; len: 14; d_gene: NA; v_gene: TRBV10-3; CDR3nt: TGTGCCATCACGAAAACCCAAAATAATTCACCCCTCCACTTT; CDR3aa: CAITKTQNNSPLHF
abundance: many; j_gene: TRBJ2-1; len: 15; d_gene: TRBD2; v_gene: TRBV28; CDR3nt: TGTGCCAGCAGTCCCTTAGCGGGAGCGGGCAATGAGCAGTTCTTC; CDR3aa: CASSPLAGAGNEQFF
abundance: many; j_gene: TRBJ1-4; len: 14; d_gene: TRBD1; v_gene: TRBV9; CDR3nt: TGTGCCAGCAGCGTACAGGGGGCAAGTGAAAAACTGTTTTTT; CDR3aa: CASSVQGASEKLFF
abundance: many; j_gene: TRBJ2-1; len: 16; d_gene: NA; v_gene: TRBV20-1; CDR3nt: TGCAGTGCTAGAGGATTCAGGTCGTCAGCCTCTAATGAGCAGTTCTTC; CDR3aa: CSARGFRSSASNEQFF
abundance: many; j_gene: TRBJ2-1; len: 12; d_gene: NA; v_gene: TRBV3-1; CDR3nt: TGTGCCAGCAGCCAAGTAGGACGGCAGCAGTTCTTC; CDR3aa: CASSQVGRQQFF
abundance: many; j_gene: TRBJ2-1; len: 16; d_gene: NA; v_gene: TRBV5-1; CDR3nt: TGCGCCAGCAGCTTTAACCGGGAGTTAGGTATGAATGAGCAGTTCTTC; CDR3aa: CASSFNRELGMNEQFF
abundance: few; j_gene: TRBJ2-3; len: 15; d_gene: NA; v_gene: TRBV5-1; CDR3nt: TGCGCCAGCAGGGTTAGAGGGACCAGCACAGATACGCAGTATTTT; CDR3aa: CASRVRGTSTDTQYF
abundance: many; j_gene: TRBJ1-5; len: 14; d_gene: NA; v_gene: TRBV24-1; CDR3nt: TGTGCCACCAGTGATTCCGACACGAATCAGCCCCAGCATTTT; CDR3aa: CATSDSDTNQPQHF
abundance: NA; j_gene: TRBJ2-5; len: 14; d_gene: NA; v_gene: TRBV19; CDR3nt: TGTGCCAGCAGAAAAAGGGGGGGCCAAGAGACCCAGTACTTC; CDR3aa: CASRKRGGQETQYF
abundance: NA; j_gene: TRBJ2-4; len: 14; d_gene: NA; v_gene: TRBV30; CDR3nt: TGTGCCTGGAGTGTAGACGGCAACAAAAACATTCAGTACTTC; CDR3aa: CAWSVDGNKNIQYF
abundance: NA; j_gene: TRBJ2-3; len: 15; d_gene: NA; v_gene: TRBV4-1; CDR3nt: TGCGCCAGCAGCCAAGAGAGGGCCCTAGCTAACACGCAGTATTTT; CDR3aa: CASSQERALANTQYF
abundance: many; j_gene: TRBJ2-7; len: 15; d_gene: NA; v_gene: TRBV7-2; CDR3nt: TGTGCCAGCAGATCTAATGTGGACAACCCCTACGAGCAGTACTTC; CDR3aa: CASRSNVDNPYEQYF
abundance: NA; j_gene: TRBJ1-3; len: 16; d_gene: NA; v_gene: TRBV28; CDR3nt: TGTGCCAGCAGTCTCCGCGCCCCCGTCTCTGGAAACACCATATATTTT; CDR3aa: CASSLRAPVSGNTIYF
abundance: many; j_gene: TRBJ1-1; len: 17; d_gene: NA; v_gene: TRBV6-1; CDR3nt: TGTGCCAGCATCTTTCTCCGGGGGGCGTGGCACTACACTGAAGCTTTCTTT; CDR3aa: CASIFLRGAWHYTEAFF
abundance: NA; j_gene: TRBJ2-1; len: 15; d_gene: NA; v_gene: TRBV6-7; CDR3nt: TGTGCCAGCAGTTACTTCAGGAGCTCCTACAATGAGCAGTTCTTC; CDR3aa: CASSYFRSSYNEQFF
abundance: many; j_gene: TRBJ2-2; len: 16; d_gene: NA; v_gene: TRBV6-1; CDR3nt: TGTGCCAGCCCAGCTGACGCGGGACTGTCATTCGGGGAGCTGTTTTTT; CDR3aa: CASPADAGLSFGELFF
abundance: many; j_gene: TRBJ1-1; len: 12; d_gene: NA; v_gene: TRBV28; CDR3nt: TGTGCCAGCAGTTTAACGTACACTGAAGCTTTCTTT; CDR3aa: CASSLTYTEAFF
abundance: few; j_gene: TRBJ2-7; len: 13; d_gene: NA; v_gene: TRBV4-1; CDR3nt: TGCGCCAGCAGCCACCGGGGCTCCTACGAGCAGTACTTC; CDR3aa: CASSHRGSYEQYF
abundance: few; j_gene: TRBJ2-5; len: 13; d_gene: NA; v_gene: TRBV20-1; CDR3nt: TGCAGTGCTGATCCCGGGACGCAAGAGACCCAGTACTTC; CDR3aa: CSADPGTQETQYF
abundance: many; j_gene: TRBJ2-3; len: 15; d_gene: NA; v_gene: TRBV5-1; CDR3nt: TGCGCCAGCAGCTTGCAACGCGGAGGGAAAGATACGCAGTATTTT; CDR3aa: CASSLQRGGKDTQYF
abundance: NA; j_gene: TRBJ2-1; len: 16; d_gene: TRBD2; v_gene: TRBV6-1; CDR3nt: TGTGCCAGCACCACCCTTAGCGGGAGAAAAGGGGATGAGCAGTTCTTC; CDR3aa: CASTTLSGRKGDEQFF
abundance: NA; j_gene: TRBJ2-5; len: 15; d_gene: TRBD2; v_gene: TRBV12-3/TRBV12-4; CDR3nt: TGTGCCAGCAGTTTTTATCGAACTAGCGGGGGAGGTCTCGACTTC; CDR3aa: CASSFYRTSGGGLDF
abundance: many; j_gene: TRBJ2-7; len: 15; d_gene: TRBD2; v_gene: TRBV20-1; CDR3nt: TGCAGTGCTAGAGGGAGGACTAGCGGGACCTACGAGCAGTACTTC; CDR3aa: CSARGRTSGTYEQYF
abundance: many; j_gene: TRBJ2-1; len: 15; d_gene: TRBD1; v_gene: TRBV5-6; CDR3nt: TGTGCCAGCAGCGACCCAGGGGGCGTTGTCAATGAGCAGTTCTTC; CDR3aa: CASSDPGGVVNEQFF
abundance: many; j_gene: TRBJ1-4; len: 16; d_gene: TRBD1; v_gene: TRBV28; CDR3nt: TGTGCCATCGGGACAGGGGGATTGTTTGCTAATGAAAAACTGTTTTTT; CDR3aa: CAIGTGGLFANEKLFF
abundance: many; j_gene: TRBJ2-7; len: 15; d_gene: NA; v_gene: TRBV27; CDR3nt: TGTGCCAGCAGTTTTACCGGGACAACGGGCAACGAGCAGTACTTC; CDR3aa: CASSFTGTTGNEQYF